A single T cell receptor beta chain is shown here with its context. The sequence runs out 3 residues before the end of the CDR3; the remainder is reconstructed from the germline J gene. This entry comes from a study of T cells in women clearing cervical HPV infection. Background on the study: Cases were women with histologically confirmed HPV16-related CIN3 or worse, including a couple of invasive cancers. Controls' single incident HPV16 infection cleared within 12 months without precancer.

immunoSEQ multiplex PCR used an average of around 1,200 ng genomic DNA. Sequencing was performed with immunoSEQ multiplex PCR; in TCRdb, only in-frame clones are kept and a portion is missing. The sample's table shows more than 30,000 clones. Germline V gene sequence: CDR1 ENHRY, CDR2 SYGVKD. This CDR3 is built from 11 residues. J is TRBJ1-1 and V is TRBV10-3; D is unresolved. Sequenced material: blood buffy coat. The origin of this receptor is a woman between 18 and 70 years old with a cervical HPV16 infection that either progressed to CIN3+ or cleared (not recorded which). The CDR3: CAISEGNLAFF. The part of the CDR3 DNA that was read is TGTGCCATCAGTGAGGGCAATTTA.